The 4 T cell receptor beta chains below were found in one sample sequenced in a study of shared clonotypes between healthy human individuals. The data were produced by immunoSEQ multiplex PCR, yet TCRdb's version contains in-frame clones alone and is incomplete. Among about 1 million clones listed, around 75% were seen once. Sequenced sample: memory CD4+ T cells sorted from blood. This sample's subset: CD45RA-negative fraction. The receptor set was obtained from a man between 18 and 35 years old in good health.

The rearrangement joins TRBV6-5 to TRBJ2-7, with D unresolved. The CDR3 covers 14 residues. The germline CDR1 and CDR2 sequences are MNHEY and SVGAGI. The germline V and J ends were trimmed by 6 bases and 2 bases, with 14 bases remaining between them. The CDR3 DNA reads as TGTGCCAGCAGAGGGAAGTTAAATACCTACGAGCAGTACTTC. Its protein is CASRGKLNTYEQYF.

Details on this clone: A far larger clone is off by one base, so a read error is likely. This rearrangement joins TRBV19 to TRBJ2-7; D is unclear. The CDR3 loop spans 13 amino acids. The germline CDR1 and CDR2 sequences are LNHDA and SQIVND (reference sequence). The CDR3 DNA reads as TGTGCCAGTAGTATCCCGGGCTCCTACGGGCAGTACTTC. Translated, it gives CASSIPGSYGQYF.

The chain is built from TRBV28 and TRBJ2-2, with 7 nucleotides matching TRBD2. Germline CDR1 is MDHEN and CDR2 is SYDVKM. With 3 bases clipped from V and 2 bases from J, the junction kept 3 bases outside the gene matches. The length of the CDR3 is 15 residues. The CDR3 DNA reads TGTGCCAGCAGTTTTGGGACTAAAAACACCGGGGAGCTGTTTTTT. Translated: CASSFGTKNTGELFF.

The chain links TRBV5-1 to TRBJ2-1; 11 bases are shared with TRBD2. The CDR3 is 16 residues long. Germline V CDR1 and CDR2: SGHRS, YFSETQ. The trim removed 0 bases at V and 4 bases at J, leaving 3 bases unmatched. The CDR3 nucleotides read TGCGCCAGCAGCTTGGTCGGACTAGCGGGTTACAATGAGCAGTTCTTC. It yields the protein CASSLVGLAGYNEQFF.